These T cell receptor beta chains were read from a single sample in a study of persistence of HIV-infected CD4 T cells. Some clones are missing from TCRdb's copy, which holds only in-frame ones; the method was immunoSEQ multiplex PCR. Seen here are roughly 41,000 clones, roughly 86% observed once, and the top ten hold roughly 1.3%. No antigen has been identified for these receptors. The specimen comprised CD4+ T cells sorted from PBMCs after roughly 18-hour stimulation, sampled from a patient who received antiretroviral therapy. Source of these receptors: an adult man with HIV who was CMV-seropositive. The CDR3 runs from the conserved cysteine through the conserved F or W. The D gene is left open where the match is weak. Clone sizes are given selectively: once, few, many, or a class where the clone is expanded.

TRBJ2-7 | - | - | TRBV7-9 | CASSSASVSYEQYF | TGTGCCAGCAGCTCCGCTTCGGTGTCCTACGAGCAGTACTTC
TRBJ1-4 | - | - | TRBV6-5 | CASMGSRGNEKLFF | TGTGCCAGCATGGGTTCACGAGGGAATGAAAAACTGTTTTTT
TRBJ2-3 | - | - | TRBV6-5 | CASSYESTDTQYF | TGTGCCAGCAGTTATGAATCCACAGATACGCAGTATTTT
TRBJ1-1 | - | - | TRBV18 | CASSPEVGPRGNTEAFF | TGTGCCAGCTCACCTGAAGTGGGCCCCCGGGGGAACACTGAAGCTTTCTTT
TRBJ1-1 | - | once | TRBV7-2 | CASRLWGLTEAFF | TGTGCCAGCAGATTATGGGGGCTTACTGAAGCTTTCTTT
TRBJ1-5 | - | - | TRBV2 | CASSRGQPQHF | TGTGCCAGCAGCAGGGGTCAGCCCCAGCATTTT
TRBJ1-2 | - | - | TRBV5-4 | CASSLTGTYGYTF | TGTGCCAGCAGCTTGACCGGGACTTATGGCTACACCTTC
TRBJ2-1 | - | - | TRBV3-1/TRBV3-2 | CASSQSDHFEQFF | TGTGCCAGCAGCCAAAGCGACCATTTTGAGCAGTTCTTC
TRBJ2-2 | - | - | TRBV10-3 | CAIRTSIIGDGELFF | TGTGCCATCAGAACAAGTATCATCGGGGACGGGGAGCTGTTTTTT
TRBJ1-5 | - | - | TRBV6-2/TRBV6-3 | CASSNGVNQPQHF | TGTGCCAGCAGTAACGGAGTCAATCAGCCCCAGCATTTT